This T cell receptor beta chain was identified in a study of tissue T cells after allogeneic stem cell transplantation. Time point: mouse harvest day 14 after allogeneic transplant. The graft held 10^6 splenic CD5+ T cells and 10^7 T-cell-depleted bone marrow cells. Study-level results: Blood and spleen captured only part of the tissue TCR repertoire. Anatomically similar tissues had similar TCR repertoires within each patient. Limitations included a small, clinically heterogeneous cohort and limited sampling depth.

This clone ranks as medium-sized (0.01 to 0.1%). Its antigen is currently unknown. Each gene name is a mouse one. With the read ending 1 residue before the CDR3 end, the germline J gene is used to fill in that end. Losses at the gene ends were 5 bases for V and 2 bases for J; bases not matched to a gene: 7. From germline, CDR1 is SGHSA and CDR2 FRNQAP. The CDR3 runs 15 residues. Libraries were prepared by immunoSEQ multiplex PCR; TCRdb keeps only in-frame clonotypes and omits some of them. The table has about 5,000 clones, about two fifths seen once. This chain connects TRBV16 to TRBJ2-7; TRBD2 matches at 9 bases. This sequence was found in a female BALB/c mouse given C57BL/6 T cells with graft-versus-host disease after an allogeneic hematopoietic cell transplant. The specimen was gut tissue. Incomplete CDR3 DNA: TGTGCAAGCAGCATAGGGGGACTGGGCGCCTATGAACAGTAC. It yields the protein CASSIGGLGAYEQY. The complete CDR3 reads CASSIGGLGAYEQYF. The whole variable domain, remainder taken from reference TRBV16 and TRBJ2-7, is NAGVIQTPRHKVTGKGQEATLWCEPISGHSAVFWYRQTIVQGLEFLTYFRNQAPIDDSGMPKERFSAQMPNQSHSTLKIQSTQPQDSAVYLCASSIGGLGAYEQYFGPGTRLTVL.